A single sample is the source of the 6 T cell receptor beta chains below, sequenced in a study of Ad26.COV2.S vaccination and SARS-CoV-2 variants. Profiled with immunoSEQ multiplex PCR; TCRdb holds only in-frame clones, not every one. This sample carries 300,000 to 400,000 clones, just over 90% of them seen once, and the ten largest clones take 3.9%. The sequenced sample was peripheral blood, obtained after recovery from COVID-19. The receptors were sampled from a human donor who had recovered from COVID-19.

The V call is TRBV27, the J call TRBJ2-1; D not resolved. The V and J ends lost 6 bases and 7 bases respectively, with 10 bases between them. Germline CDR1 and CDR2: MNHEY and SMNVEV (reference sequence). This CDR3 has 12 amino acids. CDR3 nucleotide sequence: TGTGCCAGCAGCCTGCACAGTAATGAGCAGTTCTTC. Its translation: CASSLHSNEQFF.

The J gene is TRBJ1-2, the V gene TRBV4-1, with a possible D match to TRBD1 (5 bases). The CDR3 extends over 15 amino acids. CDR1 and CDR2 (germline): MGHRA, YSYEKL. Trimming shortened V by 0 bases and J by 8 bases, and 16 bases separated the two germline ends. For the CDR3, the DNA is TGCGCCAGCAGCCAAGATCGGGGGGGATCGGAAGGCTACACCTTC. Translated, it gives CASSQDRGGSEGYTF.

The CDR3 reads CARIGAGDTQYF. CDR3 sequence (DNA): TGTGCCAGGATTGGGGCGGGAGATACGCAGTATTTT. The chain employs TRBV12-3 or TRBV12-4 and TRBJ2-3; the D call may be TRBD1 or TRBD2 (5 bases each). The CDR3 runs 12 residues. V dropped 9 bases and J dropped 5 bases, with 12 bases sitting between them.

The gene calls are TRBV11-2 and TRBJ2-1, with 14 bases lining up with TRBD2. The CDR3 covers 16 residues. Germline V gene sequence: CDR1 SGHAT, CDR2 FQNNGV. Trimming removed 2 bases from V and 7 bases from J; junction bases left unmatched: 4. This CDR3 is CASSLRLAGGVNEQFF. CDR3 DNA: TGTGCCAGCAGCTTAAGACTAGCGGGGGGGGTGAATGAGCAGTTCTTC.

The chain carries TRBV5-1 and TRBJ1-1; D may be TRBD1 (5 bases). Looked up from germline, CDR1 is SGHRS and CDR2 is YFSETQ. The CDR3 has 15 residues. The V and J ends lost 1 base and 1 base respectively, with 11 bases between them. The DNA of the CDR3 is TGCGCCAGCAGCTTGTATACGGGGGGGAACACTGAAGCTTTCTTT. It codes for CASSLYTGGNTEAFF.

This rearrangement joins TRBV11-3 to TRBJ2-1; D call uncertain. V was shortened by 5 bases and J by 4 bases, with 15 bases between the two germline ends. This CDR3 region has 15 residues. Per germline, CDR1 SGHNT and CDR2 YENEEA. The CDR3 DNA reads as TGTGCCAGCAGCGTTCAAGAAGGAGCGTACAATGAGCAGTTCTTC. Protein sequence: CASSVQEGAYNEQFF.